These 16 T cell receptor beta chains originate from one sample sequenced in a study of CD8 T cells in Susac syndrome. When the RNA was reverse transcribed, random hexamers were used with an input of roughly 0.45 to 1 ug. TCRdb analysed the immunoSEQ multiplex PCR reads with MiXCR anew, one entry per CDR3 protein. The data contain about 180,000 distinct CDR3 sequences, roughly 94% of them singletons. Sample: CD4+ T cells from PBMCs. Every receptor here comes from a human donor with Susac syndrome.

The CDR3 DNA reads TGTGCCAGCAGTCTAATCACAGGGTCTGAGCAGTTCTTC. Protein sequence: CASSLITGSEQFF. The J gene is TRBJ2-1, the V gene TRBV6-2 or TRBV6-3, with D possibly matching TRBD1 (6 bases). CDR1 MNHEY and CDR2 SVGEGT come from the germline V gene. This CDR3 is 13 amino acids long. V dropped 5 bases and J dropped 9 bases, with 14 bases sitting between them.

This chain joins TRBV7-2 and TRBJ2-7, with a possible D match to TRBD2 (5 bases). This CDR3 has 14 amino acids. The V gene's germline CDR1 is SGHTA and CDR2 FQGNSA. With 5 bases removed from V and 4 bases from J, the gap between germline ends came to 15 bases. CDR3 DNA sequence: TGTGCCAGCAGCCCTATGGCGGGTATTTACGAGCAGTACTTC. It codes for CASSPMAGIYEQYF.

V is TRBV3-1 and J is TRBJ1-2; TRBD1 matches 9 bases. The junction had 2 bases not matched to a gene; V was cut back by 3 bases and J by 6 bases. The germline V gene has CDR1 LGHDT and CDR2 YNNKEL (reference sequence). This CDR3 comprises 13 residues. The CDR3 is CASSHRDRDGYTF. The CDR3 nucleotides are TGTGCCAGCAGCCACCGGGACAGGGATGGCTACACCTTC.

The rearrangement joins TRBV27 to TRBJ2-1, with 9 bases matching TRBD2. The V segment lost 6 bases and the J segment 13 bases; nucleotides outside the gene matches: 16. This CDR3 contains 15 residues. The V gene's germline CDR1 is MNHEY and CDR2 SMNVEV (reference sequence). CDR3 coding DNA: TGTGCCAGCAGACAAACCGGGACTAGCCCCAAGGCACAGTTCTTC. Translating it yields CASRQTGTSPKAQFF.

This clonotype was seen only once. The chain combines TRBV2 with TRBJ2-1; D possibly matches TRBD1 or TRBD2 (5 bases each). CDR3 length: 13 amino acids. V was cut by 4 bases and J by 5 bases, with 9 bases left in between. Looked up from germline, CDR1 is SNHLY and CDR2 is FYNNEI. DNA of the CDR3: TGTGCCAGCAGTGTCGGGGCGAACAATGAGCAGTTCTTC. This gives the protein CASSVGANNEQFF.

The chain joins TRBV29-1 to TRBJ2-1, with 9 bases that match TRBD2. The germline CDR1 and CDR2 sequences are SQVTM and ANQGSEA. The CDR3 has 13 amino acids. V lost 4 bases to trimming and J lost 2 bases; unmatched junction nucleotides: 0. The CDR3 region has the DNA TGCAGCGTTGGACTAGCGGCCTACAATGAGCAGTTCTTC. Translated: CSVGLAAYNEQFF.

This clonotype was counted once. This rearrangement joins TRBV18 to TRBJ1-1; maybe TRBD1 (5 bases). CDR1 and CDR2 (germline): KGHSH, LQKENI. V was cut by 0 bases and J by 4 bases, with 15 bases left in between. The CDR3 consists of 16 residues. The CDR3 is CASSPPGPRSGTEAFF. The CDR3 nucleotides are TGTGCCAGCTCACCACCGGGGCCGAGGTCGGGCACTGAAGCTTTCTTT.

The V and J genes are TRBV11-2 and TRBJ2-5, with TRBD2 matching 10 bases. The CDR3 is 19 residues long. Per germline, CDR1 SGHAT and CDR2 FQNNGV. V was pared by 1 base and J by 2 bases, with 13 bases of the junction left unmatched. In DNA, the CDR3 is TGTGCCAGCAGCTTAGCTCCAGCGGGGGGGGCGATCGAGCAAGAGACCCAGTACTTC. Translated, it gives CASSLAPAGGAIEQETQYF.

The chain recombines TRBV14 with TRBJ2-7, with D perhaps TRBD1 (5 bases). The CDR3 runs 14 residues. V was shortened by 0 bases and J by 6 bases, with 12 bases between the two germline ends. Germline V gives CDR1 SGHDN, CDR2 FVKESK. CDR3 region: CASSQEYRSSEQYF. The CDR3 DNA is TGTGCCAGCAGCCAAGAGTACAGGTCGAGCGAGCAGTACTTC. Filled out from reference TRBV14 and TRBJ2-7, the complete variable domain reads EAGVTQFPSHSVIEKGQTVTLRCDPISGHDNLYWYRRVMGKEIKFLLHFVKESKQDESGMPNNRFLAERTGGTYSTLKVQPAELEDSGVYFCASSQEYRSSEQYFGPGTRLTVT.

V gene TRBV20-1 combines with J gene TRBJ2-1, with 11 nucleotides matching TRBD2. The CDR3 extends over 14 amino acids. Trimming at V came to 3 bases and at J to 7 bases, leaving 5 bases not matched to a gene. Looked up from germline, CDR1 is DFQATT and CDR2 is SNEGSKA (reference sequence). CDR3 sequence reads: CSASVAGGRNEQFF. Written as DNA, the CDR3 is TGCAGTGCTAGTGTAGCGGGAGGGCGGAATGAGCAGTTCTTC.

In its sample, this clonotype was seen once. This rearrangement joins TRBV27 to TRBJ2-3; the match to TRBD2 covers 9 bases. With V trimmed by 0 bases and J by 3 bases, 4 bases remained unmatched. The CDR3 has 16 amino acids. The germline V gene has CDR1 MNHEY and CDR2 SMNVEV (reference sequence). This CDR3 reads CASSLSASGNTDTQYF. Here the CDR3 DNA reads TGTGCCAGCAGTTTATCAGCTAGCGGGAATACAGATACGCAGTATTTT.

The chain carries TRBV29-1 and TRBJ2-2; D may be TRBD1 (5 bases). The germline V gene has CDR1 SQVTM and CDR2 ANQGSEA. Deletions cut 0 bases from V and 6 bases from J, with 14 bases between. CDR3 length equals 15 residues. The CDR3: CSVEDRQGRPGELFF. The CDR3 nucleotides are TGCAGCGTTGAAGATCGGCAGGGTCGTCCCGGGGAGCTGTTTTTT.

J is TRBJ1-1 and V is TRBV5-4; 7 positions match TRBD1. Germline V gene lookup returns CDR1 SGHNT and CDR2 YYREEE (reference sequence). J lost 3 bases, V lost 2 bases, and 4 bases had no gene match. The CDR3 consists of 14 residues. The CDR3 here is CASSFSQGDTEAFF. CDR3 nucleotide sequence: TGTGCCAGCAGCTTTAGTCAGGGGGACACTGAAGCTTTCTTT.

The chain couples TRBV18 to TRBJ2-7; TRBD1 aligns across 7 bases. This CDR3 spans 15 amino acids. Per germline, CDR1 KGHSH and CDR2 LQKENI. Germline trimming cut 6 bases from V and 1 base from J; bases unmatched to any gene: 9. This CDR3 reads CASSLMTGSSYEQYF. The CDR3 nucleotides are TGTGCCAGCTCCCTTATGACAGGGTCTTCCTACGAGCAGTACTTC.

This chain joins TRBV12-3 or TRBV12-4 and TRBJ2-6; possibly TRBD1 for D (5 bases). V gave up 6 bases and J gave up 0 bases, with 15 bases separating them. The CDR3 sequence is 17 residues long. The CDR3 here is CASSDDSSLSGANVLTF. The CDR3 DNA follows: TGTGCCAGCAGCGATGACAGCTCCCTCTCTGGGGCCAACGTCCTGACTTTC.

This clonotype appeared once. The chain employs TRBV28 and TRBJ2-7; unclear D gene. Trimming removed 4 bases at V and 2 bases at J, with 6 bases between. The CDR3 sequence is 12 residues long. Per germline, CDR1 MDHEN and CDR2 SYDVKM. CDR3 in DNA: TGTGCCAGCAGTTCCCCCCCCTACGAGCAGTACTTC. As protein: CASSSPPYEQYF.